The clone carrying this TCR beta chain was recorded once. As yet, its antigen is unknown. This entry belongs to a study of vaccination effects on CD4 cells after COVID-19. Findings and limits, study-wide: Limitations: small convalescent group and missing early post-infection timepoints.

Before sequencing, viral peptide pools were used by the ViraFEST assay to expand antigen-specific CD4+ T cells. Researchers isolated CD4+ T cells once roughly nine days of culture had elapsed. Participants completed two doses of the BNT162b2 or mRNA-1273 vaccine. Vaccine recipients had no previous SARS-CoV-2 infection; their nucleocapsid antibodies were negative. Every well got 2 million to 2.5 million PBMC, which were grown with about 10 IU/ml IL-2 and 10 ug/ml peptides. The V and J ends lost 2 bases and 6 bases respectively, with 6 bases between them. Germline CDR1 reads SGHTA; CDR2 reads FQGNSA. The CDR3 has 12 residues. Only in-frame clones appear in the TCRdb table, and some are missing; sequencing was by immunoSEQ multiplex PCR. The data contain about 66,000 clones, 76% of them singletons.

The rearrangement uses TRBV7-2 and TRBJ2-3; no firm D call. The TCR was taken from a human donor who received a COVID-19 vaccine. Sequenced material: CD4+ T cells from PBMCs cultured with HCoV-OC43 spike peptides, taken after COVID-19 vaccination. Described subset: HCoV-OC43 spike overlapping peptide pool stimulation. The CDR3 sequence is CASSLSPDTQYF. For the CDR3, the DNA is TGTGCCAGCAGCTTATCCCCGGATACGCAGTATTTT. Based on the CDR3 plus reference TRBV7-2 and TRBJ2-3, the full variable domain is GAGVSQSPSNKVTEKGKDVELRCDPISGHTALYWYRQSLGQGLEFLIYFQGNSAPDKSGLPSDRFSAERTGGSVSTLTIQRTQQEDSAVYLCASSLSPDTQYFGPGTRLTVL.